What follows is one TCR beta chain and its context. Its antigen is unknown. The junction does not match germline at one end; this may be a read error. Libraries were prepared by immunoSEQ multiplex PCR; TCRdb keeps only in-frame clonotypes and omits some of them. The sample holds some 120,000 clones, 75% to 95% seen once. This sample was included in a study of T cell responses to AZD1222 COVID-19 vaccine. General observations from the study: Most donors were white British and more were female, and clonal diversity was possibly underestimated. Just five or six AZD1222 recipients tested seropositive at baseline.

This receptor was identified in an adult in good health. This specimen was peripheral blood, taken on day 0 of AZD1222 vaccination.

The DNA for the CDR3 is TGTGCCAGCAGCTTACGACAGGGAACTGGAGCTTTCTTT. This codes for CASSLRQGTGAFF. The V call is TRBV7-2, the J call TRBJ1-1; TRBD1 matches at 7 bases. CDR3 length: 13 amino acids. Per germline, CDR1 SGHTA and CDR2 FQGNSA.